Shown below are 14 T cell receptor beta chains from a single sample sequenced in a study of blood T cells in healthy people across ages. A second PCR of about 7 to 11 cycles used a sample-barcoded 5' primer and a J-beta primer mix. TCRdb redid the calling of the 5' RACE reads with MiXCR, one entry per CDR3 protein. The table lists roughly 570,000 distinct CDR3 sequences, roughly 29% of them singletons. The specimen sequenced was blood. The source is a woman in her 70s in good health.

Only a few counts were recorded for this clonotype. CDR3 sequence (DNA): TGTGCCAGCAGCGGGGGGACAGCTGGGTACACTGAAGCTTTCTTT. It encodes CASSGGTAGYTEAFF. The chain carries TRBV7-9 and TRBJ1-1; TRBD1 aligns across 7 bases. Germline trimming cut 5 bases from V and 3 bases from J; bases unmatched to any gene: 9. This CDR3 is 15 amino acids long. The germline V gene encodes CDR1 SEHNR and CDR2 FQNEAQ (reference sequence).

This clonotype came up a few times. This sequence joins TRBV2 and TRBJ1-1; D is unresolved. CDR3 length: 15 residues. V was clipped by 0 bases and J by 1 base, with 9 bases between them. Germline V lookup: CDR1 SNHLY, CDR2 FYNNEI. CDR3 loop: CASSEAKGWNTEAFF. The DNA for the CDR3 is TGTGCCAGCAGTGAAGCAAAGGGTTGGAACACTGAAGCTTTCTTT.

The table lists this clonotype with a few counts. The chain employs TRBV7-2 and TRBJ1-1; the D is unclear. V gave up 1 base and J gave up 2 bases, with 8 bases separating them. Germline CDR1 is SGHTA and CDR2 is FQGNSA. The CDR3 has 14 amino acids. The chain's CDR3 is CASSLGHGNTEAFF. The CDR3 nucleotides read TGTGCCAGCAGCTTAGGTCACGGAAACACTGAAGCTTTCTTT.

This clonotype came up a few times. The V and J genes are TRBV29-1 and TRBJ1-1; unclear D gene. Trimming took off 7 bases at V and 0 bases at J, with 12 bases between the two ends. There are 13 residues in the CDR3. The germline V gene has CDR1 SQVTM and CDR2 ANQGSEA. The CDR3 spells CSASMGLNTEAFF. The CDR3 nucleotides are TGCAGCGCTAGCATGGGATTGAACACTGAAGCTTTCTTT.

The V gene is TRBV20-1, the J gene TRBJ1-1; D unclear. CDR3 length: 14 residues. Trimming pared 6 bases from V and 0 bases from J, leaving 14 bases between. Germline-derived CDR1 and CDR2 are DFQATT and SNEGSKA (reference sequence). The CDR3 region is CSARSQAMNTEAFF. In nucleotides, the CDR3 is TGCAGTGCAAGAAGTCAGGCCATGAACACTGAAGCTTTCTTT.

This chain links TRBV18 with TRBJ2-1; D is possibly TRBD2 (5 bases). Germline lookup yields CDR1 KGHSH and CDR2 LQKENI. V was pared by 1 base and J by 6 bases, with 10 bases between. The CDR3 has 14 residues. Here the CDR3 reads CASSPQAGLNEQFF. DNA for the CDR3: TGTGCCAGCTCACCACAGGCGGGTCTCAATGAGCAGTTCTTC.

The chain is built from TRBV27 and TRBJ2-5; D may correspond to TRBD1 or TRBD2 (6 bases each). There are 14 residues in the CDR3. CDR1 is MNHEY, CDR2 SMNVEV, per germline (reference sequence). V dropped 1 base and J dropped 4 bases, with 10 bases sitting between them. The CDR3 protein is CASSLYGGLETQYF. Here the CDR3 DNA reads TGTGCCAGCAGTTTATACGGGGGCCTAGAGACCCAGTACTTC.

The V call is TRBV7-2, the J call TRBJ2-5, with TRBD2 matching over 7 bases. Germline V gene data show CDR1 as SGHTA and CDR2 as FQGNSA. The CDR3 is made up of 15 amino acids. Trimming took 2 bases from V and 4 from J; bases not matched to a gene: 7. The CDR3 sequence is CASSLSTSRLETQYF. The CDR3 nucleotides read TGTGCCAGCAGCTTATCGACTAGCCGCTTAGAGACCCAGTACTTC.

In its sample, this clonotype was seen many times. A read error may produce the germline difference seen at one junction end. The genes are TRBV5-6 and TRBJ1-4, with a tentative D call TRBD1 (5 bases). Germline lookup yields CDR1 SGHDT and CDR2 YYEEEE. The length of the CDR3 is 12 residues. The CDR3 sequence is CASSLIQGSPAF. CDR3 nucleotide sequence: TGTGCCAGCAGCTTGATCCAGGGATCGCCCGCATTT.

This clonotype was recorded a few times. This rearrangement joins TRBV6-1 to TRBJ2-5, with 7 bases identical to TRBD1. The DNA end lines up better with TRBJ2-7; the J call may be wrong. CDR3 length equals 16 residues. Germline CDR1 and CDR2: MNHNS and SASEGT. In DNA, the CDR3 is TGTGCCAGCAGTACCCGGACAGGACATCAACTATACGAGCAGTACTTC. Translation gives CASSTRTGHQLYEQYF.

This rearrangement joins TRBV20-1 to TRBJ2-3; 10 nucleotides match TRBD2. Germline V gene data show CDR1 as DFQATT and CDR2 as SNEGSKA (reference sequence). J gave up 3 bases and V 8 bases, and 5 bases lay outside the gene matches. The CDR3 length is 13 residues. Here the CDR3 DNA reads TGCAGTCCGCTAGCGGGGGTAACAGATACGCAGTATTTT. This gives the protein CSPLAGVTDTQYF.

The table lists this clonotype with a few counts. The J gene is TRBJ2-1, the V gene TRBV10-3; D call uncertain. The DNA end lines up better with TRBJ2-7; the J call may be wrong. Germline assignment: CDR1 ENHRY and CDR2 SYGVKD. CDR3 length: 14 residues. The CDR3 DNA reads TGTGCCATCAGTGAAGAAGGTCGAGCCTACGAGCAGTACTTC. As protein: CAISEEGRAYEQYF.

This clonotype was picked up a small number of times. The gene calls are TRBV10-3 and TRBJ2-1; D call uncertain. The CDR3 consists of 13 residues. V gave up 2 bases and J gave up 4 bases, with 6 bases separating them. The germline CDR1 and CDR2 sequences are ENHRY and SYGVKD. The CDR3 region is CAISETLYNEQFF. The CDR3 DNA is TGTGCCATCAGTGAGACCCTGTACAATGAGCAGTTCTTC.

This clonotype was recorded at least ten times. The V and J genes are TRBV10-3 and TRBJ1-1; the D gene is possibly TRBD1 (6 bases). Trimming pared 3 bases from V and 6 bases from J, leaving 14 bases between. The CDR3 runs to 14 residues. CDR1 is ENHRY and CDR2 is SYGVKD in the germline V gene. CDR3 DNA sequence: TGTGCCATCAGTGATTCTGGGAAGGGGGCTGAAGCTTTCTTT. Translation gives CAISDSGKGAEAFF.